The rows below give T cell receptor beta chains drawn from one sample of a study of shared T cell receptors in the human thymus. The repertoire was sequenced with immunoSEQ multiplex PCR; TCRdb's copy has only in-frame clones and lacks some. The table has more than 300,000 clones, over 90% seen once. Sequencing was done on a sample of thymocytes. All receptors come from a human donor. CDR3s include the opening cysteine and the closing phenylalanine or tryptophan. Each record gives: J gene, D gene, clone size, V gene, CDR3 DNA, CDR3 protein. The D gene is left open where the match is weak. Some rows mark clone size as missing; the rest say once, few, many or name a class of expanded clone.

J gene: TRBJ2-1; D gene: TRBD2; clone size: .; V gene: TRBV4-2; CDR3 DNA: TGTGCCAGCAGCCAACTAGCGGGCCTCCCTACGATATACAATGAGCAGTTCTTC; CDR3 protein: CASSQLAGLPTIYNEQFF
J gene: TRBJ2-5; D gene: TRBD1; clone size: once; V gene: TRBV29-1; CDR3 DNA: TGCAGCGTTCTCAGACAGGGAAGGCAGACCCAGTACTTC; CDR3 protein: CSVLRQGRQTQYF
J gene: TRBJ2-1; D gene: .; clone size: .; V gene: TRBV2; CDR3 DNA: TGTGCCAGCAGTGGACTACACCATTTCGAGCAGTTCTTC; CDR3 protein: CASSGLHHFEQFF
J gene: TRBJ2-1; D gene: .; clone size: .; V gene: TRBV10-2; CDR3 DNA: TGCGCCAGCAGTGCGAGGGGGGGCAATGAGCAGTTCTTC; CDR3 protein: CASSARGGNEQFF
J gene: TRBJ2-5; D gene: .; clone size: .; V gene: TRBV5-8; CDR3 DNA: TGTGCCAGCAGCTACGCGCAGGACGACCAAGAGACCCAGTACTTC; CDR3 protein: CASSYAQDDQETQYF
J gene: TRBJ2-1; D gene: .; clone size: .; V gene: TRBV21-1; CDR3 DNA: TGTGCCAGCAGCAAAGGACCCCCTAGCGGGCTTGCCTACAATGAGCAGTTCTTC; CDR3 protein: CASSKGPPSGLAYNEQFF
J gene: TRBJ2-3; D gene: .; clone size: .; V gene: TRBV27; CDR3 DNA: TGTGCCAGCAGTTTTTCCATCCAGCTTTTAGATACGCAGTATTTT; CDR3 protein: CASSFSIQLLDTQYF
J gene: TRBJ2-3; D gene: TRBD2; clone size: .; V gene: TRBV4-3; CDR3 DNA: TGCGCCAGCAGCCAGGCCGGTGGTAGCGGGAGAAGCTCAGATACGCAGTATTTT; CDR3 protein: CASSQAGGSGRSSDTQYF
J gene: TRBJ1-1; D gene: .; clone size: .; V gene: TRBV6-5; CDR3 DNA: TGTGCCAGCAGTTCCCAATGGGCTATGAACACTGAAGCTTTCTTT; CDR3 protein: CASSSQWAMNTEAFF
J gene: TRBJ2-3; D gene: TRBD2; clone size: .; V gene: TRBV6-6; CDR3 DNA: TGTGCCAGCAGTTACGGGGCGGGAGTGGGCACAGATACGCAGTATTTT; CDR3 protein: CASSYGAGVGTDTQYF
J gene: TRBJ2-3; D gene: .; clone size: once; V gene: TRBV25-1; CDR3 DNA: TGTGCCAGCAGTGAATATAGAAGAGGGAGCACAGATACGCAGTATTTT; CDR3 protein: CASSEYRRGSTDTQYF
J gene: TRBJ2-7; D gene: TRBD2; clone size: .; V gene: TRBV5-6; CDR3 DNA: TGTGCCAGCAGCTTGAGTGGGACTAGCGGGCACCCCTACGAGCAGTACTTC; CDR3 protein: CASSLSGTSGHPYEQYF
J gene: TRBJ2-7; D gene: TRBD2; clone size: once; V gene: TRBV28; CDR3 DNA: TGTGCCAGCAGTCAGCGGGAGTCGGCCGAGCAGTACTTC; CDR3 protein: CASSQRESAEQYF
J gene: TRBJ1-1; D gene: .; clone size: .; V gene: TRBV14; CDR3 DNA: TGTGCCAGCAGCCATGAGGGTGGGCGGGCTTTCTTT; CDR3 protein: CASSHEGGRAFF
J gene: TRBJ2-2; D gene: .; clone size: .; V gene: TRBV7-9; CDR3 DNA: TGTGCCAGCAGCTTAGCGGACCGATACACCGGGGAGCTGTTTTTT; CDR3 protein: CASSLADRYTGELFF
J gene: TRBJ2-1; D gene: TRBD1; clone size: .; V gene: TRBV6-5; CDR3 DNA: TGTGCCAGCAGTGGTAACGACAGGGGGCAGTTCTTC; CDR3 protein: CASSGNDRGQFF
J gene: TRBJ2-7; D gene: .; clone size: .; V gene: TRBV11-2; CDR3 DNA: TGTGCCAGCAGCCCCCAGGTCGAGCAGTACTTC; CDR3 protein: CASSPQVEQYF
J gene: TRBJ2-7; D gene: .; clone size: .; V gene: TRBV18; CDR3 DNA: TGTGCCAGCTCACCAGTGAATCCCGACTACGAGCAGTACTTC; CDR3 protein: CASSPVNPDYEQYF
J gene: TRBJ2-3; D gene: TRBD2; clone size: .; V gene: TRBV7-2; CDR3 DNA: TGTGCCAGCAGCTGGGACTACACTAGCACAGATACGCAGTATTTT; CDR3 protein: CASSWDYTSTDTQYF
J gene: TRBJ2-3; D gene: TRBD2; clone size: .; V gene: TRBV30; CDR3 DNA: TGTGCCTGGAGTGAAAAGCGGGAGACTTTCCCAGATACGCAGTATTTT; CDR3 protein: CAWSEKRETFPDTQYF
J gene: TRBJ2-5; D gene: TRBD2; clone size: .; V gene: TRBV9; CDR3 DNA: TGTGCCAGCAGCGTAGGCCCCAGCGGGAGGGAAAAAGAGCCCCAGTACTTC; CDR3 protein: CASSVGPSGREKEPQYF
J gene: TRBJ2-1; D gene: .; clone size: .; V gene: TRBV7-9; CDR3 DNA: TGTGCCAGCAGAGCGGTTAACAATGAGCAGTTCTTC; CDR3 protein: CASRAVNNEQFF
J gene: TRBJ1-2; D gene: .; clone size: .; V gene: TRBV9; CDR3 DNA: TGTGCCAGCAGCGGAACCTTGGAGACGAGTGTCTATGGCTACACCTTC; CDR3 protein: CASSGTLETSVYGYTF
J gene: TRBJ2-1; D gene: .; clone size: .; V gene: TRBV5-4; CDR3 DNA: TGTGCCAGCAGCGCTCCCCCCTACAATGAGCAGTTCTTC; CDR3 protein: CASSAPPYNEQFF
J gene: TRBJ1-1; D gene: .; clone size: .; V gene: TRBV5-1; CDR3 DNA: TGCGCCAGCAGCTTGAGCGGACGCACTGAAGCTTTCTTT; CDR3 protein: CASSLSGRTEAFF
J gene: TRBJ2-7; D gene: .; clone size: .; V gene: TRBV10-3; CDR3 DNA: TGTGCCATCAGTCATAAGGTGAGGAAGCAGAGAAGCTACGAGCAGTACTTC; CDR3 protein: CAISHKVRKQRSYEQYF
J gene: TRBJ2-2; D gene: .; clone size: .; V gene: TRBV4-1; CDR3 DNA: TGCGCCAGCAGCCAAGATATGGCGCGGGGCCCTTTTACCGGGGAGCTGTTTTTT; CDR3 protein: CASSQDMARGPFTGELFF
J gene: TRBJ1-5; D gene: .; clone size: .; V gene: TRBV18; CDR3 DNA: TGTGCCAGCTCACCACCGGAGCGGAGGCCTAGAGGTAATCAGCCCCAGCATTTT; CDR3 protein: CASSPPERRPRGNQPQHF
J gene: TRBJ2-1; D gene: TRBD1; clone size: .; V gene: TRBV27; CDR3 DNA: TGTGCCAGCAGAAGTCGGGACAGAGACTACAATGAGCAGTTCTTC; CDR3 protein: CASRSRDRDYNEQFF
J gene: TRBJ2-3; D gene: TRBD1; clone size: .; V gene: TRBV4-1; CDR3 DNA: TGCGCCAGCAGCCAAGAGTACAGGGGATGGGAGACAGATACGCAGTATTTT; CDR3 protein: CASSQEYRGWETDTQYF
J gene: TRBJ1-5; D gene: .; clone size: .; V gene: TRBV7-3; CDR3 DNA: TGTGCCAGCAGCTTAGCGGGTCAGCCCCAGCATTTT; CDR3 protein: CASSLAGQPQHF
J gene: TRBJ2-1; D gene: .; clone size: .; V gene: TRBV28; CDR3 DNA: TGTGCCAGCAGTTTTTATACACAGCGGACCCCCGGGCCTGAGCAGTTCTTC; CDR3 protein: CASSFYTQRTPGPEQFF
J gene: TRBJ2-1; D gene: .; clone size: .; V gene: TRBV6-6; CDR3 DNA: TGTGCCAGCAGTTACTCGGAGGGTAATGAGCAGTTCTTC; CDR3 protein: CASSYSEGNEQFF
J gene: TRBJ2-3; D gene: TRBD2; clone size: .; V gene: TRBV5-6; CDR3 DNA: TGTGCCAGCAACGGAAGGACTAGCGGTCTTTATACGCAGTATTTT; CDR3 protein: CASNGRTSGLYTQYF
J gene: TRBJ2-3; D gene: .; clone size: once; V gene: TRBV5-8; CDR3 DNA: TGTGCCAGCAGCGGGAAGGTGGATACGCAGTATTTT; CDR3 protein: CASSGKVDTQYF
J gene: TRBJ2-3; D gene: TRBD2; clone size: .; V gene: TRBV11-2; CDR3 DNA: TGTGCCAGCAGCTTACTAAGTACTAGCGGGAGAGCAGATACGCAGTATTTT; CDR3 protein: CASSLLSTSGRADTQYF